Each of the 10 T cell receptor beta chains below was sequenced from the same sample in a study of cytotoxic CD8 clonotypes in ibrutinib-treated CLL. TCRdb's table, derived via immunoSEQ multiplex PCR, lists solely in-frame clones and lacks some. The table lists under 150,000 clones, approximately 90% of them singletons. Sequences were derived from PBMCs, sampled after 12 months of ibrutinib treatment. The origin of the receptors is a human donor with chronic lymphocytic leukemia.

This clone appeared a few times. The chain has TRBV2 and TRBJ2-7; 7 nucleotides agree with TRBD2. Germline CDR1 SNHLY, CDR2 FYNNEI. Trimming removed 7 bases from V and 4 bases from J; junction bases left unmatched: 10. This CDR3 comprises 14 residues. CDR3 coding DNA: TGTGCCAGCACGTGGGGAGGGGCGAGATACGAGCAGTACTTC. Its protein is CASTWGGARYEQYF. The variable domain in full, with the rest retrieved from reference TRBV2 and TRBJ2-7, is EPEVTQTPSHQVTQMGQEVILRCVPISNHLYFYWYRQILGQKVEFLVSFYNNEISEKSEIFDDQFSVERPDGSNFTLKIRSTKLEDSAMYFCASTWGGARYEQYFGPGTRLTVT.

The chain combines TRBV14 with TRBJ2-7, with unresolved D. The germline CDR1 and CDR2 sequences are SGHDN and FVKESK. V dropped 5 bases and J dropped 7 bases, with 12 bases sitting between them. The CDR3 extends over 12 amino acids. The CDR3 is CASSRVGREQYF. CDR3 coding DNA: TGTGCCAGCAGCAGGGTTGGAAGGGAGCAGTACTTC.

This clone was observed once. This chain uses TRBV25-1 with TRBJ2-3, with unresolved D. CDR1 is MGHDK, CDR2 SYGVNS, per germline. Trimming cost V 1 base and J 5 bases, with 13 bases left between them. The CDR3 has 15 residues. The CDR3 here is CASSESTPAGDTQYF. CDR3 coding DNA: TGTGCCAGCAGTGAATCAACCCCGGCCGGAGATACGCAGTATTTT.

The V call is TRBV10-2, the J call TRBJ2-7; D is uncertain. The CDR3 is 14 amino acids. CDR1 is WSHSY and CDR2 is SAAADI in the germline V gene. Trimming shortened V by 2 bases and J by 2 bases, and 10 bases separated the two germline ends. CDR3: CASSEQAGTYEQYF. CDR3 sequence (DNA): TGCGCCAGCAGTGAGCAAGCAGGTACCTACGAGCAGTACTTC.

The CDR3 nucleotides are TGCGCCAGCAGCTTGGATGGGAATACGGTCAGGGAGCTGTTTTTT. Translated, it gives CASSLDGNTVRELFF. The V call is TRBV5-1, the J call TRBJ2-2; D call uncertain. CDR1 is SGHRS and CDR2 is YFSETQ in the germline V gene. CDR3 length equals 15 residues. Trimming shortened V by 0 bases and J by 9 bases, and 15 bases separated the two germline ends.

The chain carries TRBV27 and TRBJ1-5, with D uncertain. This CDR3 region has 14 residues. The germline V gene has CDR1 MNHEY and CDR2 SMNVEV (reference sequence). V lost 2 bases and J 4 bases, leaving 9 bases between the germline ends. The CDR3 nucleotides read TGTGCCAGCAGTTTAGCCCTCGGTAATCAGCCCCAGCATTTT. It yields the protein CASSLALGNQPQHF.

The rearrangement links TRBV19 to TRBJ2-2; 8 nucleotides match TRBD1. Germline trimming cut 7 bases from V and 5 bases from J; bases unmatched to any gene: 12. The germline V gene encodes CDR1 LNHDA and CDR2 SQIVND (reference sequence). CDR3 length: 16 residues. The CDR3 protein is CASNTPQGARTGELFF. In DNA, the CDR3 is TGTGCCAGTAACACCCCCCAGGGGGCGCGGACCGGGGAGCTGTTTTTT.

The rearrangement uses TRBV5-1 and TRBJ2-3; TRBD1 aligns across 8 bases. J was trimmed by 2 bases and V by 1 base; bases with no gene match: 6. This CDR3 contains 16 residues. Germline lookup yields CDR1 SGHRS and CDR2 YFSETQ. The CDR3 region has the DNA TGCGCCAGCAGCTTGTTGGACAGGGCGGTCACAGATACGCAGTATTTT. Its protein product is CASSLLDRAVTDTQYF.

The chain couples TRBV18 to TRBJ2-5; D possibly uses TRBD1 or TRBD2 (5 bases each). V lost 0 bases and J lost 2, with 7 bases in between. This CDR3 is 14 amino acids long. Germline V gene data show CDR1 as KGHSH and CDR2 as LQKENI. The CDR3 nucleotides read TGTGCCAGCTCACCACCGGGACCACAAGAGACCCAGTACTTC. As protein: CASSPPGPQETQYF.

The CDR3 DNA follows: TGTGCCAGCAGCTTGGGAGCCTACGAGCAGTACTTC. Residues: CASSLGAYEQYF. This chain links TRBV5-6 with TRBJ2-7; D is undetermined. Germline CDR1 SGHDT, CDR2 YYEEEE. The ends were cut back, 0 bases at V and 2 bases at J, with 3 bases in the middle. The CDR3 runs to 12 residues.